Each of the 19 T cell receptor beta chains below was sequenced from the same sample in a study of blood T cell repertoires in COVID-19. Using immunoSEQ multiplex PCR, the repertoire was profiled, and TCRdb retains in-frame clones only, with some absent. The sample has about 400,000 clones, 88% seen once. The specimen was PBMCs or T cells enriched from blood (not recorded which). Receptor source: a woman between 40 and 55 years old with acute COVID-19.

This clone was counted once. The chain has TRBV9 and TRBJ2-5, with D uncertain. CDR3 size: 11 residues. Per germline, CDR1 SGDLS and CDR2 YYNGEE. V lost 3 bases, J lost 8 bases, and 8 bases lay in between. CDR3 in amino acids: CASSDYYTQYF. The CDR3 DNA follows: TGTGCCAGCAGCGACTACTATACCCAGTACTTC.

The chain employs TRBV7-9 and TRBJ2-5, with a weak D call TRBD2 (7 bases). CDR1 and CDR2 from the germline V gene are SEHNR and FQNEAQ (reference sequence). The CDR3 totals 16 residues. Trimming shortened V by 5 bases and J by 4 bases, and 20 bases separated the two germline ends. The CDR3 spells CASSPRGLAVGETQYF. The CDR3 coding sequence is TGTGCCAGCAGCCCCCGGGGGCTAGCGGTCGGAGAGACCCAGTACTTC. Drawing the rest from reference TRBV7-9 and TRBJ2-5, the complete variable domain is DTGVSQNPRHKITKRGQNVTFRCDPISEHNRLYWYRQTLGQGPEFLTYFQNEAQLEKSRLLSDRFSAERPKGSFSTLEIQRTEQGDSAMYLCASSPRGLAVGETQYFGPGTRLLVL.

The V gene is TRBV5-1, the J gene TRBJ2-3; TRBD2 aligns across 12 bases. Trimming at V came to 6 bases and at J to 5 bases, leaving 10 bases not matched to a gene. This CDR3 is 16 amino acids long. Germline CDR1 SGHRS, CDR2 YFSETQ. The DNA of the CDR3 is TGCGCCAGCACCCTCCCACTAGCGGGGGGCGGAGATACGCAGTATTTT. It codes for CASTLPLAGGGDTQYF.

J is TRBJ1-1 and V is TRBV19; D is perhaps TRBD1 (5 bases). The CDR3 consists of 14 residues. The germline CDR1 and CDR2 sequences are LNHDA and SQIVND (reference sequence). The V gene lost 8 bases and the J gene lost 5 bases, with 18 bases spanning the gap. CDR3 DNA: TGTGCCAGTGCTAGGGGAGGGGAAGGTACTGAAGCTTTCTTT. Protein sequence: CASARGGEGTEAFF.

The chain is built from TRBV3-1 (or the pseudogene TRBV3-2) and TRBJ2-7, with D possibly being TRBD1 (6 bases). CDR1 LGHDT and CDR2 YNNKEL come from the germline V gene (reference sequence). V was trimmed by 0 bases and J by 2 bases, leaving 14 bases between them. This CDR3 spans 16 amino acids. CDR3 loop: CASSQDERTVAYEQYF. The CDR3 DNA is TGTGCCAGCAGCCAAGACGAACGGACAGTCGCCTACGAGCAGTACTTC.

The chain is built from TRBV5-1 and TRBJ2-3, with 7 nucleotides matching TRBD1. The CDR3 has 16 amino acids. J gave up 4 bases and V 0 bases, and 8 bases lay outside the gene matches. Germline V gene lookup returns CDR1 SGHRS and CDR2 YFSETQ. CDR3 in DNA: TGCGCCAGCAGCTTGGAATGGTCAGGGGGATCAGATACGCAGTATTTT. It encodes CASSLEWSGGSDTQYF.

The V call is TRBV24-1, the J call TRBJ2-2; the match to TRBD2 covers 13 bases. The CDR3 is 20 amino acids. CDR1 and CDR2 (germline): KGHDR, SFDVKD. The J segment lost 1 base and the V segment lost 4 bases, leaving 11 bases of the junction unmatched. The DNA for the CDR3 is TGTGCCACCAGTGAAACCCGGACTAGCGGGGGAGCTATGAACACCGGGGAGCTGTTTTTT. Translation gives CATSETRTSGGAMNTGELFF.

The rearrangement joins TRBV18 to TRBJ1-2; possible D gene TRBD1, 5 bases. V was clipped by 9 bases and J by 5 bases, with 16 bases between them. The CDR3 covers 13 residues. The germline V gene has CDR1 KGHSH and CDR2 LQKENI. In DNA, the CDR3 is TGTGCCAGTCGGGGCGGGGCGTCGTATGGCTACACCTTC. It yields the protein CASRGGASYGYTF.

The J gene is TRBJ2-2, the V gene TRBV5-1, with TRBD2 identical over 8 bases. The CDR3 runs 17 residues. Germline V CDR1 and CDR2: SGHRS, YFSETQ. The V segment lost 2 bases and the J segment 5 bases; nucleotides outside the gene matches: 11. CDR3 loop: CASSFLTSGGGTGELFF. CDR3 coding DNA: TGCGCCAGCAGCTTTTTAACCAGCGGGGGAGGTACCGGGGAGCTGTTTTTT.

J is TRBJ1-5 and V is TRBV3-1 (or the pseudogene TRBV3-2); 10 bases agree with TRBD1. J lost 2 bases, V lost 2 bases, and 3 bases had no gene match. The CDR3 sequence is 16 residues long. CDR1 is LGHDT and CDR2 is YNNKEL in the germline V gene (reference sequence). This CDR3 is CASSQTGTGGNQPQHF. The CDR3 bases are TGTGCCAGCAGCCAAACCGGGACAGGGGGCAATCAGCCCCAGCATTTT.

V gene TRBV5-1 combines with J gene TRBJ1-1; D is possibly TRBD1 (5 bases). The CDR3 is made up of 13 amino acids. Deletions cut 0 bases from V and 6 bases from J, with 9 bases between. The germline gives CDR1 SGHRS, CDR2 YFSETQ. CDR3 residues: CASSLGGQSEAFF. The CDR3 nucleotides read TGCGCCAGCAGCTTGGGGGGCCAGTCTGAAGCTTTCTTT.

This clone was picked up one time. The chain is built from TRBV6-5 and TRBJ2-5; tentatively, D is TRBD2 (5 bases). V was clipped by 4 bases and J by 5 bases, with 11 bases between them. Per germline, CDR1 MNHEY and CDR2 SVGAGI. The CDR3 sequence is 13 residues long. In DNA, the CDR3 is TGTGCCAGCAGTTCCTCCCGGAGGGAGACCCAGTACTTC. Its protein is CASSSSRRETQYF.

The chain employs TRBV18 and TRBJ1-2; TRBD1 matches at 7 bases. The CDR3 has 15 amino acids. V shed 5 bases and J 5 bases; nucleotides not matched to a gene: 11. Per the germline V gene, CDR1 is KGHSH and CDR2 is LQKENI. CDR3 residues: CASSAETGIGYGYTF. The CDR3 DNA follows: TGTGCCAGCTCAGCCGAGACAGGGATCGGTTATGGCTACACCTTC.

V gene TRBV4-1 combines with J gene TRBJ2-5; 7 bases line up with TRBD1. This CDR3 region has 15 residues. V lost 1 base to trimming and J lost 4 bases; unmatched junction nucleotides: 6. Germline-derived CDR1 and CDR2 are MGHRA and YSYEKL. The CDR3 is CASSQGLQGRETQYF. CDR3 in DNA: TGCGCCAGCAGCCAAGGTCTACAGGGGCGAGAGACCCAGTACTTC.

The chain uses TRBV7-2 and TRBJ2-3; 8 bases agree with TRBD2. Per germline, CDR1 SGHTA and CDR2 FQGNSA. The CDR3 runs to 17 residues. The V gene end was trimmed by 3 bases and the J gene end by 4 bases; junction bases not matched to a gene: 12. The CDR3 coding sequence is TGTGCCAGCAGCTTTCCCCGGGGCGGGAGGAGCGCAGATACGCAGTATTTT. It specifies CASSFPRGGRSADTQYF.

J is TRBJ1-4 and V is TRBV7-9; 9 nucleotides agree with TRBD1. V lost 4 bases and J lost 6; bases outside the gene matches: 6. CDR3 length equals 15 residues. Germline V CDR1 and CDR2: SEHNR, FQNEAQ (reference sequence). The CDR3 here is CASSSTWTGDEKLFF. The CDR3 DNA reads TGTGCCAGCAGCTCTACCTGGACAGGGGATGAAAAACTGTTTTTT.

V is TRBV7-2 and J is TRBJ2-1; 13 bases agree with TRBD2. CDR1 is SGHTA, CDR2 FQGNSA, per germline. The CDR3 sequence is 16 residues long. The V gene end was trimmed by 5 bases and the J gene end by 5 bases; junction bases not matched to a gene: 6. DNA for the CDR3: TGTGCCAGCAGCCCAAGGACTAGCGGGGGTAACAATGAGCAGTTCTTC. Encoded protein: CASSPRTSGGNNEQFF.

In DNA form, the CDR3 reads TGTGCCAGCAGCGAAGGGGGAAACACTGAAGCTTTCTTT. Protein sequence: CASSEGGNTEAFF. The genes are TRBV9 and TRBJ1-1; TRBD1 might be the D (6 bases). There are 13 residues in the CDR3. Germline V gene lookup returns CDR1 SGDLS and CDR2 YYNGEE. V was cut by 3 bases and J by 2 bases, with 8 bases left in between.

The chain employs TRBV25-1 and TRBJ2-2; tentatively, D is TRBD2 (5 bases). The CDR3 has 17 residues. In germline, CDR1 is MGHDK, CDR2 SYGVNS. V was pared by 0 bases and J by 1 base, with 12 bases between. CDR3 amino acids: CASSEYFRRGNTGELFF. The CDR3 DNA is TGTGCCAGCAGTGAATATTTTAGACGGGGGAACACCGGGGAGCTGTTTTTT.